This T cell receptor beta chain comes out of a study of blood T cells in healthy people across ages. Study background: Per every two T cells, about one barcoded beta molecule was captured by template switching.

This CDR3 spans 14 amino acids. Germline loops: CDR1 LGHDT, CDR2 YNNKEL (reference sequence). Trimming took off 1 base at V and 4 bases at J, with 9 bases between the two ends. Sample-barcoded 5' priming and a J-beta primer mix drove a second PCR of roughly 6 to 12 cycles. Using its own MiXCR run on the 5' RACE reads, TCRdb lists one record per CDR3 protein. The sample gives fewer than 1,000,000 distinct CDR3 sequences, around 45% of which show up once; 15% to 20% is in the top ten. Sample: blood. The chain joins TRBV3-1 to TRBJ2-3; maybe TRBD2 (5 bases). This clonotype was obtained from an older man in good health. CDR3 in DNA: TGTGCCAGCAGCCAAGTTGGAGGCCCAGATACGCAGTATTTT. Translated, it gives CASSQVGGPDTQYF.